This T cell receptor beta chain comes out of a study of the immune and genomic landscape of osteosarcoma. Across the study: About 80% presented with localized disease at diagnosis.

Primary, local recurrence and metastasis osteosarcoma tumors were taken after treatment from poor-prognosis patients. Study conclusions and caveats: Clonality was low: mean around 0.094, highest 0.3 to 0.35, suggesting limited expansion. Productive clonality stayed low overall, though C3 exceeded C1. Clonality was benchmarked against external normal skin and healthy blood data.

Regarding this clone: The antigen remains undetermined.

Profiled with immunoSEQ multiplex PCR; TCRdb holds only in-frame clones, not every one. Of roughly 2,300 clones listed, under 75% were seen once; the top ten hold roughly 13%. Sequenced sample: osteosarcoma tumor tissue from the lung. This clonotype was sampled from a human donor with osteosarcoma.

The CDR3 DNA follows: TGTGCCAGCAGCGTAGAAGGAGGGCAGGGACAAGAGACCCAGTACTTC. Its protein product is CASSVEGGQGQETQYF. The chain recombines TRBV9 with TRBJ2-5; weak D call: TRBD2 (6 bases). V was cut by 0 bases and J by 2 bases, with 14 bases left in between. The CDR3 is made up of 16 amino acids. Germline assignment: CDR1 SGDLS and CDR2 YYNGEE.